This TCR beta chain was captured in a study of siplizumab effects on memory and regulatory T cells. Germline CDR1 SEHNR, CDR2 FQNEAQ (reference sequence). V lost 4 bases and J lost 5, with 18 bases in between. This CDR3 is 15 amino acids long. As regards this clone: Its antigen is unidentified.

Study-level results: Sequences below about 10^-5 frequency were poorly captured, and few alloreactive clones mapped to unstimulated subsets. Unstimulated naive T cells seemed to show more diversity than memory cells did, and they also seemed to be among the major contributors to the alloresponse.

Data came from immunoSEQ multiplex PCR; TCRdb stores just in-frame clones and leaves some out. This table holds nearly 85,000 clones, around 93% found once. The sequence derives from a human donor in good health. The sample consisted of CD8+ T cells sorted from blood. The V call is TRBV7-9, the J call TRBJ2-7; D may match TRBD1 or TRBD2 (5 bases each). In nucleotides, the CDR3 is TGTGCCAGCAGCTGGGACGCTACGGGGCTGGACGAGCAGTACTTC. Translated: CASSWDATGLDEQYF.